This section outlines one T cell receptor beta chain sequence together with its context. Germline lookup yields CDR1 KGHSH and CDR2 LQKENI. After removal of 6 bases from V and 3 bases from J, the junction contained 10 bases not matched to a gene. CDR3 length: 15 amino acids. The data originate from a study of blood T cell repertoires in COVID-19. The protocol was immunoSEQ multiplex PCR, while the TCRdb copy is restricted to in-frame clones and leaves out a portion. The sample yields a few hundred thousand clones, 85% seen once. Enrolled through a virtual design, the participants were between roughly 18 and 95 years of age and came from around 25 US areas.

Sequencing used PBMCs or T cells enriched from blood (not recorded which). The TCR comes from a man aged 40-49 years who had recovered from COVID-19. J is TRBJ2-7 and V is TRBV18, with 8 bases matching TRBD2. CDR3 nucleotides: TGTGCCAGCTCTTCTCAGACTAGCGCAATCTACGAGCAGTACTTC. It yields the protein CASSSQTSAIYEQYF. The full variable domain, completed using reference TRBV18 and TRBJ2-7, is NAGVMQNPRHLVRRRGQEARLRCSPMKGHSHVYWYRQLPEEGLKFMVYLQKENIIDESGMPKERFSAEFPKEGPSILRIQQVVRGDSAAYFCASSSQTSAIYEQYFGPGTRLTVT.